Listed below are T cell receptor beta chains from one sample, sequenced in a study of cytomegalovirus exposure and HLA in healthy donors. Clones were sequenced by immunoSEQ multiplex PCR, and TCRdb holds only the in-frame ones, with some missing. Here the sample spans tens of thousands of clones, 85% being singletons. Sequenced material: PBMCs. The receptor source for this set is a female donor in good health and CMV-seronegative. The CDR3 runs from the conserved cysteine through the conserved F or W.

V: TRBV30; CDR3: CAWSVVSSGKPGANVLTF
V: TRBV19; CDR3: CASRDRGRGYTF
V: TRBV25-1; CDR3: CASSGTGTRREPYEQYF
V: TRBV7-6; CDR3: CASSLAGTNEQFF
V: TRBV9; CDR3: CASSARGGIDTEAFF
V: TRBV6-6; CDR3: CASSYSIGDTDTQYF
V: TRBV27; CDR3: CASSLYSGTDTQYF
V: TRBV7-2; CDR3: CASSYRGPQFF
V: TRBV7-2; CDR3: CASSSLAGGRGYEQYF
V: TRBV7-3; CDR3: CASSLSGRGSYEQYF
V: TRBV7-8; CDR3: CASSPYAGTGVDEQYF
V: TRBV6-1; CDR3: CASSPVGQGNTEAFF
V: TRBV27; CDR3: CASSFREGTEAFF
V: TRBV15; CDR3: CATSREFPGLAGGETQYF
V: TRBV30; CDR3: CACGTATNYGYTF
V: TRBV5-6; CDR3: CASSAPRVWSGANVLTF
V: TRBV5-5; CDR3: CASSQPNSNEQFF
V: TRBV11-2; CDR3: CASSLEVPSGGHEQYF
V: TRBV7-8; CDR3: CASSFRLSVEQYF
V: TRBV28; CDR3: CASSSLTDTYNEQFF
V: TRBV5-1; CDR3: CASSYSGSPGNEQFF
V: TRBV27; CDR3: CASSFYGQGADTQYF
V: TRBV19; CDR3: CASTLSGAANCGYTF
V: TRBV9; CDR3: CASSPGREDGYTF
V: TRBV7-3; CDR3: CASSFKGWGGETQYF
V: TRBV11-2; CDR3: CASSLRSGTGAYEQYF
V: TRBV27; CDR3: CASTLTSGRGYEQYF
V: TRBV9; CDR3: CASSTGLAAGETQYF
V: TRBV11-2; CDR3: CASNQAYSSNTEAFF
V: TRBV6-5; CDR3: CASSKPGLADEQYF
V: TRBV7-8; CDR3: CASSSPGGSGGDTQYF
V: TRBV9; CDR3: CASSRRPGNNSPLHF
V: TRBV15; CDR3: CATSRPTGERASQYF
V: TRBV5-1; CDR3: CASSLSAGSYNEQFF
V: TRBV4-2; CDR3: CASSQAWGSGGSNQPQHF
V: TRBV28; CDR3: CASSLRQGLPNEKLFF
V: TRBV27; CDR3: CASSLSFSSGNTIYF
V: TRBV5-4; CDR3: CASSLPSGRTGELFF
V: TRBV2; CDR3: CASTQSPTGIQGTQYF
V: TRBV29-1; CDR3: CSVDAGAQETQYF
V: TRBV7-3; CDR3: CASRQESTDTQYF
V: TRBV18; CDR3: CASSPLQGELFF
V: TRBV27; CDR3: CASRFRGTDSYNEQFF
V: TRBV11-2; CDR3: CASRPTSGSNTGELFF
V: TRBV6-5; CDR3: CASSYSGGGSYEQYF
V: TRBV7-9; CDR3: CSSSDSGRLESDTQYF
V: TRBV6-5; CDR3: CASSYGGGAPGYTF
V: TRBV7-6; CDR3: CASREAGVGTQYF
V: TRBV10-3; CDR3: CAIESGAYNEQFF
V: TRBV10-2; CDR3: CASSENLAVFTDEQFF
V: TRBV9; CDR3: CASSGNRVSDPGANVLTF
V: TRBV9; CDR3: CASSGTAGGLDQPYEQYF
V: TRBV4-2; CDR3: CASSQGTGGADTQYF
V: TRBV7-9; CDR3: CASSRPQGLELFF
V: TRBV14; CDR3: CASSYERGGRTEAFF